These 32 T cell receptor beta chains came from one sample sequenced in a study of T cell repertoires in cytomegalovirus infection (dated by TCRdb to about 2019). TCRdb lists the instrument as Illumina HiSeq 1500. TCRdb took the public reads, trimmed them with fastp at Q25, ran MiXCR for clone calling and kept in-frame beta chains. For every CDR3 protein sequence, its rows merge into one entry that carries the most common genes and DNA. The sample records approximately 700,000 distinct CDR3 sequences, roughly 35% of which are singletons. The ten largest clones add up to more than 2.5% of the sample. Sequences were obtained from PBMCs. These receptors were collected from a human donor in good health (CMV status not recorded). Some clones in this sample may be carry-over from other donors' samples.

The V gene is TRBV12-3 or TRBV12-4, the J gene TRBJ2-1, with TRBD2 identical over 7 bases. V lost 5 bases and J lost 5; bases outside the gene matches: 21. The CDR3 consists of 19 residues. The CDR3: CASSPLTPWYSGHDNEQFF. The CDR3 DNA sequence: TGTGCCAGCAGTCCACTTACGCCTTGGTATAGCGGGCACGACAATGAGCAGTTCTTC.

This sequence joins TRBV19 and TRBJ2-1, with TRBD1 identical over 7 bases. The CDR3 consists of 15 residues. The junction had 9 bases not matched to a gene; V was cut back by 4 bases and J by 6 bases. In germline, CDR1 is LNHDA, CDR2 SQIVND (reference sequence). The CDR3 loop reads CASSKPGQRRNEQFF. CDR3 bases: TGTGCCAGTAGTAAGCCGGGACAGCGGCGCAATGAGCAGTTCTTC.

This clonotype occurred once. This chain uses TRBV27 with TRBJ1-2; possible D gene TRBD1, 6 bases. Germline lookup yields CDR1 MNHEY and CDR2 SMNVEV (reference sequence). The V and J ends lost 4 bases and 4 bases respectively, with 10 bases between them. The CDR3 runs to 13 residues. The CDR3 here is CASSSGARYGYTF. DNA of the CDR3: TGTGCCAGCAGTTCAGGGGCCCGCTATGGCTACACCTTC.

The chain carries TRBV5-3 and TRBJ2-1, with TRBD2 matching 11 bases. TRBV5-3 is an ORF; its function is uncertain. Trimming took 8 bases from V and 6 from J; bases not matched to a gene: 13. CDR3 size: 16 residues. DNA of the CDR3: TGTGCCAGCAGCAGCGGGACTAGCGGAGCCCCCAATGAGCAGTTCTTC. This codes for CASSSGTSGAPNEQFF.

The chain is built from TRBV6-2 or TRBV6-3 and TRBJ2-1; no firm D call. The V gene's germline CDR1 is MNHEY and CDR2 SVGEGT. Trimming removed 0 bases at V and 10 bases at J, with 10 bases between. This CDR3 is 13 amino acids long. CDR3 loop: CASSYSRGDEQFF. The CDR3 DNA reads TGTGCCAGCAGTTACTCGAGAGGAGACGAGCAGTTCTTC.

V is TRBV3-1 and J is TRBJ2-1; a weak D match, TRBD2 (6 bases). Germline CDR1 is LGHDT and CDR2 is YNNKEL (reference sequence). Trimming removed 3 bases at V and 14 bases at J, with 17 bases between. The CDR3 extends over 13 amino acids. CDR3 sequence: CASSHGGTRGEFF. The CDR3 bases are TGTGCCAGCAGCCACGGCGGGACCCGAGGGGAGTTCTTC.

V is TRBV7-8 and J is TRBJ1-1; the D gene is possibly TRBD1 (6 bases). CDR3 size: 15 residues. V shed 1 base and J shed 6 bases, with 15 bases lying between them. Germline CDR1 SGHVS, CDR2 FQNEAQ. The CDR3: CASSLVSARGAEAFF. CDR3 in DNA: TGTGCCAGCAGCTTAGTCAGCGCCAGGGGCGCTGAAGCTTTCTTT.

To note about this clonotype: Possible read error: a much larger clone is one base away. The rearrangement links TRBV7-6 to TRBJ2-2; TRBD1 or TRBD2 may be the D gene (6 bases each). CDR1 SGHVS and CDR2 FNYEAQ come from the germline V gene. This CDR3 region has 16 residues. The CDR3 DNA follows: TGTGCCAGCACCGAACCGAAGGGGGGTTACACCGGGGAGATGTTTTTT. Encoded protein: CASTEPKGGYTGEMFF.

Only one count was recorded for this clonotype. This chain joins TRBV9 and TRBJ2-3, with D perhaps TRBD1 (5 bases). Germline V lookup: CDR1 SGDLS, CDR2 YYNGEE. V was trimmed by 0 bases and J by 0 bases, leaving 11 bases between them. The CDR3 contains 16 residues. This CDR3 is CASSVVSRGSTDTQYF. The CDR3 region has the DNA TGTGCCAGCAGCGTAGTATCTAGGGGCAGCACAGATACGCAGTATTTT.

This clonotype has just a few counts. This chain uses TRBV12-3 or TRBV12-4 with TRBJ2-3; D is unclear. This CDR3 has 12 amino acids. Trimming took 6 bases from V and 2 from J, leaving 6 bases between them. The CDR3: CASSQHTDTQYF. In nucleotides, the CDR3 is TGTGCCAGCAGCCAACACACAGATACGCAGTATTTT.

V gene TRBV29-1 combines with J gene TRBJ1-2; D gene ambiguous. V lost 7 bases, J lost 3 bases, and 15 bases lay in between. CDR1 is SQVTM, CDR2 ANQGSEA, per germline. This CDR3 contains 13 residues. The CDR3 loop is CSAERREDYGYTF. The CDR3 DNA sequence: TGCAGCGCCGAGCGGAGGGAGGACTATGGCTACACCTTC.

Remarks on this clonotype: No DNA is shown, since the ends of the CDR3 on it are uncertain; the CDR3 is the one TCRdb lists. This chain links TRBV5-1 with TRBJ2-5; the table's D call TRBD1 went unverified against the DNA. A total of 15 residues make up the CDR3, ends included. Germline loops: CDR1 SGHRS, CDR2 YFSETQ. The CDR3 sequence: CASSTSGQGGETQYF.

This clonotype was detected only a few times. The chain links TRBV19 to TRBJ1-1; weak D call: TRBD1 (5 bases). Trimming stripped 1 base from V and 4 bases from J, with 10 bases between. The germline gives CDR1 LNHDA, CDR2 SQIVND (reference sequence). CDR3 size: 14 residues. In DNA, the CDR3 is TGTGCCAGTAGTATAGCCGGGGGAGTCACTGAAGCTTTCTTT. Its translation is CASSIAGGVTEAFF.

This clonotype was detected only a few times. The rearrangement links TRBV10-3 to TRBJ1-1, with TRBD1 matching 7 bases. The CDR3 covers 17 residues. V trimming: 3 bases; J trimming: 3 bases; junction bases outside the gene matches: 13. Germline-derived CDR1 and CDR2 are ENHRY and SYGVKD. The CDR3 spells CAISDPGKQGRYTEAFF. DNA for the CDR3: TGTGCCATCAGTGACCCCGGGAAACAGGGGAGGTACACTGAAGCTTTCTTT.

There are many counts of this clonotype. The V gene is TRBV28, the J gene TRBJ2-2; no clear D gene. Per germline, CDR1 MDHEN and CDR2 SYDVKM. Trimming removed 5 bases from V and 0 bases from J, with 13 bases in between. The CDR3 extends over 16 amino acids. CDR3 loop: CASSGFGLANTGELFF. CDR3 nucleotides: TGTGCCAGCAGTGGGTTCGGCCTAGCGAACACCGGGGAGCTGTTTTTT.

The V call is TRBV7-9, the J call TRBJ2-1; D gene ambiguous. CDR1 and CDR2 from the germline V gene are SEHNR and FQNEAQ (reference sequence). Trimming stripped 3 bases from V and 9 bases from J, with 18 bases between. This CDR3 has 15 amino acids. The CDR3 loop is CASSLPNLISVEQFF. The CDR3 DNA reads TGTGCCAGCAGCTTGCCGAATCTGATAAGCGTTGAGCAGTTCTTC.

The rearrangement joins TRBV11-1 to TRBJ2-7; D is unresolved. V lost 8 bases and J 7 bases, leaving 18 bases between the germline ends. Per the germline V gene, CDR1 is SGHAT and CDR2 is FQDESV (reference sequence). The CDR3 runs 13 residues. In DNA form, the CDR3 reads TGTGCCAGCGCCGACTGGATCTCCTCGGAGCAGTACTTC. It translates to CASADWISSEQYF.

This clonotype was counted between two and nine times. The chain combines TRBV29-1 with TRBJ1-1, with D possibly matching TRBD1 (5 bases). Germline V gene lookup returns CDR1 SQVTM and CDR2 ANQGSEA. This CDR3 region has 13 residues. V dropped 7 bases and J dropped 0 bases, with 12 bases sitting between them. The CDR3: CSGSRGMNTEAFF. The CDR3 nucleotides are TGCAGCGGTTCTAGGGGTATGAACACTGAAGCTTTCTTT.

At least ten counts were recorded for this clonotype. This chain connects TRBV7-2 to TRBJ2-5, with 13 bases lining up with TRBD2. The germline gives CDR1 SGHTA, CDR2 FQGNSA. The CDR3 loop spans 17 amino acids. After removal of 2 bases from V and 5 bases from J, the junction contained 8 bases not matched to a gene. The CDR3 reads CASSLKGLAGSSETQYF. The DNA for the CDR3 is TGTGCCAGCAGCTTAAAGGGACTAGCGGGATCTTCGGAGACCCAGTACTTC.

This chain connects TRBV5-4 to TRBJ1-1, with D perhaps TRBD1 (5 bases). Germline loops: CDR1 SGHNT, CDR2 YYREEE (reference sequence). The CDR3 covers 16 residues. Trimming removed 3 bases at V and 1 base at J, with 16 bases between. This CDR3 reads CASSYGTWGGNTEAFF. CDR3 coding DNA: TGTGCCAGCAGCTACGGGACCTGGGGGGGGAACACTGAAGCTTTCTTT.

This chain connects TRBV18 to TRBJ1-4, with D maybe TRBD1 (5 bases). The CDR3 is 11 amino acids. Germline values: CDR1 KGHSH, CDR2 LQKENI. V shed 4 bases and J shed 8 bases, with 5 bases lying between them. CDR3 amino acids: CASSRDEKLFF. CDR3 in DNA: TGTGCCAGCTCACGGGACGAAAAACTGTTTTTT.

This clonotype was seen many times. The chain joins TRBV12-3 or TRBV12-4 to TRBJ1-1; 7 bases map to TRBD1. This CDR3 is 15 amino acids long. The ends lost 6 bases at V and 1 base at J; junction bases unmatched: 8. CDR3 region: CASRPRTGPNTEAFF. The CDR3 DNA reads as TGTGCCAGCAGGCCCCGGACAGGACCGAACACTGAAGCTTTCTTT.

This clonotype was counted a few times. The V call is TRBV11-2, the J call TRBJ1-3; D gene uncertain. Germline V gene lookup returns CDR1 SGHAT and CDR2 FQNNGV. The CDR3 is 16 residues long. V was pared by 4 bases and J by 0 bases, with 13 bases between. The CDR3 is CASSSRTPSSGNTIYF. CDR3 DNA: TGTGCCAGCAGCTCCAGGACTCCGAGCTCTGGAAACACCATATATTTT.

This sequence joins TRBV28 and TRBJ2-1; 12 positions match TRBD2. This CDR3 region has 17 residues. The V and J ends lost 6 bases and 4 bases, in that order; junction bases with no gene match: 10. CDR1 and CDR2 (germline): MDHEN, SYDVKM. The CDR3 sequence is CASRSTPGTSGYNEQFF. In DNA form, the CDR3 reads TGTGCCAGCAGGTCGACGCCGGGGACTAGCGGGTACAATGAGCAGTTCTTC.

V is TRBV12-3 or TRBV12-4 and J is TRBJ2-7; 16 nucleotides align to TRBD2. The CDR3 loop spans 17 amino acids. V lost 5 bases to trimming and J lost 5 bases; unmatched junction nucleotides: 9. The CDR3 DNA reads as TGTGCCAGCAGTGAGGGACTAGCGGGAGGGCCCGTCGACGAGCAGTACTTC. Translation: CASSEGLAGGPVDEQYF.

This clonotype has more than one count but fewer than ten. This chain links TRBV4-1 with TRBJ2-5, with D perhaps matching TRBD1 or TRBD2 (6 bases each). Germline V CDR1 and CDR2: MGHRA, YSYEKL. The CDR3 length is 15 residues. V was cut by 1 base and J by 4 bases, with 13 bases left in between. This CDR3 reads CASSQGDRGRETQYF. As DNA, the CDR3 is TGCGCCAGCAGCCAAGGGGATCGGGGGCGAGAGACCCAGTACTTC.

As concerns this clonotype: The CDR3 does not close with the conserved phenylalanine or tryptophan, likely indicating a read error. This sequence joins TRBV29-1 and TRBJ2-1; D ambiguous. Germline CDR1 is SQVTM and CDR2 is ANQGSEA. This CDR3 has 13 residues. Trimming stripped 4 bases from V and 6 bases from J, with 13 bases between. In DNA, the CDR3 is TGCAGCGTTGTCACGCTAAACCGCAATGAGCAGTTCTTA. Translating it yields CSVVTLNRNEQFL.

V usage is TRBV28 and J usage is TRBJ1-5; D is perhaps TRBD1 (5 bases). The CDR3 has 15 amino acids. Trimming cost V 5 bases and J 2 bases, with 13 bases left between them. Germline V gene sequence: CDR1 MDHEN, CDR2 SYDVKM. CDR3 bases: TGTGCCAGCAGTGAGGTGGTGGGGGGCAATCAGCCCCAGCATTTT. Its protein product is CASSEVVGGNQPQHF.

Only a few counts were recorded for this clonotype. The CDR3 loop reads CASSSRTGGNYGYTF. Here the CDR3 DNA reads TGTGCCAGCAGTTCTAGGACAGGGGGCAACTATGGCTACACCTTC. This chain connects TRBV28 to TRBJ1-2; 11 nucleotides agree with TRBD1. In germline, CDR1 is MDHEN, CDR2 SYDVKM. The CDR3 is made up of 15 amino acids. V dropped 4 bases and J dropped 2; count of bases not matched to a gene: 3.

To note about this clonotype: The junction differs from germline at one of its ends, possibly a read error. V is TRBV18 and J is TRBJ1-1, with TRBD1 identical over 10 bases. Germline V gene lookup returns CDR1 KGHSH and CDR2 LQKENI. The CDR3 loop spans 16 amino acids. The CDR3 here is CASSPSRDRGNTEAFF. The CDR3 DNA reads TGTGCAAGCTCACCGAGCCGGGACAGGGGCAACACTGAAGCTTTCTTT. The full variable domain, its missing parts supplied by reference TRBV18 and TRBJ1-1, is NAGVMQNPRHLVRRRGQEARLRCSPMKGHSHVYWYRQLPEEGLKFMVYLQKENIIDESGMPKERFSAEFPKEGPSILRIQQVVRGDSAAYFCASSPSRDRGNTEAFFGQGTRLTVV.

This clonotype was detected only a few times. This chain links TRBV10-3 with TRBJ2-2; 10 positions agree with TRBD2. The CDR3 consists of 15 residues. V gave up 6 bases and J gave up 3 bases; unmatched junction bases: 4. Germline CDR1 and CDR2: ENHRY and SYGVKD. CDR3 in DNA: TGTGCCATCAGGCCTAGCGGGAGTGACACCGGGGAGCTGTTTTTT. Translated: CAIRPSGSDTGELFF.

This clonotype was recorded once. The chain links TRBV12-3 or TRBV12-4 to TRBJ1-5; 10 bases are a match to TRBD1. The CDR3 length is 16 residues. The trim removed 6 bases at V and 4 bases at J, leaving 9 bases unmatched. The CDR3 here is CASRPPGQGGNQPQHF. CDR3 in DNA: TGTGCCAGCAGACCTCCCGGACAGGGGGGAAATCAGCCCCAGCATTTT.